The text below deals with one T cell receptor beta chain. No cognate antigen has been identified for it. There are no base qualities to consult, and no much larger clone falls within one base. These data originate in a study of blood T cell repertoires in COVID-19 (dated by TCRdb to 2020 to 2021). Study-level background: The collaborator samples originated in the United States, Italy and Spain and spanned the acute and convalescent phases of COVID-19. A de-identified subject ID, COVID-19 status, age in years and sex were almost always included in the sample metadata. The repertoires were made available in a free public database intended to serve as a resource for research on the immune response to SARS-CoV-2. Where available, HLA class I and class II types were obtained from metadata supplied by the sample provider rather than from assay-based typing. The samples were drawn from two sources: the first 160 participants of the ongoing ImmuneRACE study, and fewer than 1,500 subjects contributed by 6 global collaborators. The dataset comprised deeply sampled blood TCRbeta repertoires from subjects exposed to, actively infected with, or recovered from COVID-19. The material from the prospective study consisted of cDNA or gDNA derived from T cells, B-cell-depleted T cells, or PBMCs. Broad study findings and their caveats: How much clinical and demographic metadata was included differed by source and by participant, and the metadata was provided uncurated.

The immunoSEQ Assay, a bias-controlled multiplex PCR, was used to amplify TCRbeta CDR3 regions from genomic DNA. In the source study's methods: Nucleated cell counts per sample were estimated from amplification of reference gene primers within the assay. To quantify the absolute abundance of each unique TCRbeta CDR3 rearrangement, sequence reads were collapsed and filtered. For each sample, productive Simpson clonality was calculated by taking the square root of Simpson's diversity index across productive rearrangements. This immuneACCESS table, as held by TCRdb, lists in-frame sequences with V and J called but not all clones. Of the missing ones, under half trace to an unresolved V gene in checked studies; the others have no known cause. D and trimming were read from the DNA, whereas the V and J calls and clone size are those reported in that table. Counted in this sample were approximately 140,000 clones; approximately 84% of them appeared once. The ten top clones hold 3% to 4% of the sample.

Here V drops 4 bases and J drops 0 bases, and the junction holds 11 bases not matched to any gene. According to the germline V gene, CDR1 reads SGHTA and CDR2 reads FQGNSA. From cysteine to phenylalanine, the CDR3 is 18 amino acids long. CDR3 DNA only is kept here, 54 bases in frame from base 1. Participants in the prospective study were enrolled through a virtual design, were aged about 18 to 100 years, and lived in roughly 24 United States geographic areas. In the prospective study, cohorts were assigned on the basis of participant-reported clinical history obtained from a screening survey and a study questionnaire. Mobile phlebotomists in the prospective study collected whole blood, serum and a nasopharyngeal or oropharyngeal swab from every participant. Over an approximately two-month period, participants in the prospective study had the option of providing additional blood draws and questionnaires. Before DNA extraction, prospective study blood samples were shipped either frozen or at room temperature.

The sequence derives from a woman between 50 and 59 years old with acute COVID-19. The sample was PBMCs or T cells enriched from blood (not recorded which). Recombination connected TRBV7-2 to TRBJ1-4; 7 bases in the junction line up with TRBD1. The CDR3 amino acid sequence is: CASSSWAGTDATNEKLFF. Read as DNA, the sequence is TGTGCCAGCAGCTCTTGGGCGGGGACAGACGCAACTAATGAAAAACTGTTTTTT.